Listed here are 3 T cell receptor beta chains from one sample, sequenced in a study of PD-L1 blockade in urothelial cancer. Assay used: immunoSEQ multiplex PCR; TCRdb lists only in-frame clones, some missing. The sample consists of tens of thousands of clones, 84% of them appearing once. Time point noted: pretreatment peripheral blood. The source was PBMCs, collected around atezolizumab (anti-PD-L1) treatment. These receptors all come from a woman in her 70s with urothelial cancer.

The chain joins TRBV18 to TRBJ2-7; TRBD2 agrees at 7 bases. V shed 5 bases, J shed 6 bases, and the junction held 7 bases outside the gene matches. The CDR3 contains 13 residues. The germline CDR1 and CDR2 sequences are KGHSH and LQKENI. The CDR3 region has the DNA TGTGCCAGCTCAGGACTAGAATTCGGCGAGCAGTACTTC. This gives the protein CASSGLEFGEQYF.

The chain links TRBV5-1 to TRBJ1-2; no clear D gene. The germline V gene has CDR1 SGHRS and CDR2 YFSETQ. The CDR3 is 12 residues long. Trimming took 2 bases from V and 8 from J, leaving 10 bases between them. CDR3 loop: CASSFGEEGYTF. The CDR3 DNA reads as TGCGCCAGCAGCTTTGGTGAGGAGGGCTACACCTTC.

The gene calls are TRBV19 and TRBJ2-7, with 10 bases fitting TRBD2. The CDR3 is made up of 16 amino acids. Looked up from germline, CDR1 is LNHDA and CDR2 is SQIVND (reference sequence). The V gene end was trimmed by 1 base and the J gene end by 4 bases; junction bases not matched to a gene: 7. The DNA of the CDR3 is TGTGCCAGTAGTATAGCCACACTAGCGGGGTTATACGAGCAGTACTTC. Its translation is CASSIATLAGLYEQYF.